This T cell receptor beta chain was obtained from a study of CD8 T cells in Susac syndrome. The study's findings and limits: The study recognized that its TCR sequencing and HLA analysis covered a relatively small number of individuals.

Notes on this clonotype: As yet, its antigen is unknown.

Sequencing of TCR beta was performed on blood CD8+ T cells and on blood CD4+ T cells. CD8+ and CD4+ T cells were negatively isolated; TEMRA cells were FACS-enriched. Per germline, CDR1 SEHNR and CDR2 FQNEAQ (reference sequence). The CDR3 length is 16 residues. J lost 5 bases, V lost 2 bases, and 9 bases had no gene match. Random-hexamer reverse transcription was applied to roughly 0.45 to 1 ug RNA. Multiplex immunoSEQ PCR targeted 54 Vbeta and 13 Jbeta TCR beta segments. TCRdb independently ran MiXCR on the immunoSEQ multiplex PCR reads; one entry per CDR3 protein. This repertoire shows 120,000 or so distinct CDR3 sequences, 85% to 95% found once; its top ten account for under 0.095%.

This chain uses TRBV7-9 with TRBJ1-1, with TRBD1 matching 9 bases. Material for sequencing was CD4+ T cells from PBMCs. The TCR comes from a human donor with multiple sclerosis. The CDR3 here is CASSLYRGPRRTEAFF. CDR3 in DNA: TGTGCCAGCAGCTTATACAGGGGGCCGCGAAGAACTGAAGCTTTCTTT.